These 20 T cell receptor beta chains share one sample of origin, sequenced in a study of EBV T-cell therapy then PD-1 blockade in nasopharyngeal carcinoma (dated by TCRdb to the early 2020s). What this sample's treatment or condition label stands for: AdE1-LMPpoly-expanded autologous EBV-specific T-cell therapy followed by anti-PD-1 nivolumab. These receptors' antigens are unknown. Libraries were built with the immunoSEQ multiplex PCR assay. Here the immuneACCESS table is served through TCRdb, limited to in-frame sequences with V and J called. Missing clones are a known gap in these copies; in checked studies unresolved V genes cover under half, and the rest lacks a known reason. Recorded for this sample are 17,000 or so clones; roughly 84% of them occurred a single time. Jointly, the top ten make up under 30% of the sample. The sample in question was CD8+ T cells from blood, obtained at day 0 from a patient whose treatment included autologous EBV-specific T cells and nivolumab. The receptors were sampled from a man aged 35 to 55 with nasopharyngeal carcinoma.

This clone has a single count. The rearrangement links TRBV11-1 to TRBJ2-4, with no clear D. Germline values: CDR1 SGHAT, CDR2 FQDESV (reference sequence). CDR3 length equals 14 residues. The germline V and J ends were trimmed by 5 bases and 3 bases, with 11 bases remaining between them. DNA for the CDR3: TGTGCCAGCAGCCCCCGAGGTTTCAAAAACATTCAGTACTTC. Its translation is CASSPRGFKNIQYF.

A single count supports this clone. CDR3 sequence reads: CATLASTGGRRGYTF. The CDR3 region has the DNA TGTGCCACCCTAGCCTCGACAGGGGGAAGGAGAGGCTACACCTTC. The V call is TRBV9, the J call TRBJ1-2, with 9 positions matching TRBD1. The CDR3 is 15 residues long. The ends lost 9 bases at V and 8 bases at J; junction bases unmatched: 17. Germline values: CDR1 SGDLS, CDR2 YYNGEE.

The chain recombines TRBV6-4 with TRBJ2-1, with 8 bases aligning to TRBD2. J gave up 0 bases and V 11 bases, and 15 bases lay outside the gene matches. The CDR3 consists of 17 residues. Per germline, CDR1 MRHNA and CDR2 SNTAGT. The CDR3 loop is CARTLASGLSSYNEQFF. The DNA of the CDR3 is TGTGCCCGGACGTTGGCTAGCGGGTTGAGCTCCTACAATGAGCAGTTCTTC.

V gene TRBV11-2 combines with J gene TRBJ1-5; 7 nucleotides align to TRBD1. V dropped 4 bases and J dropped 2; count of bases not matched to a gene: 2. Germline CDR1 reads SGHAT; CDR2 reads FQNNGV. The CDR3 runs 14 residues. The CDR3 DNA sequence: TGTGCCAGCAGCTCCGGACAGGGCAATCAGCCCCAGCATTTT. It codes for CASSSGQGNQPQHF.

By proportion, this clone is medium-sized. This chain uses TRBV3-1 (or the pseudogene TRBV3-2) with TRBJ1-2; weak D call: TRBD1 (5 bases). CDR1 LGHDT and CDR2 YNNKEL come from the germline V gene (reference sequence). V shed 4 bases and J shed 3 bases, with 15 bases lying between them. This CDR3 has 15 amino acids. The CDR3 reads CASSPPFWGDYGYTF. The CDR3 nucleotides read TGTGCCAGCAGCCCACCATTTTGGGGCGACTATGGCTACACCTTC.

The rearrangement joins TRBV28 to TRBJ2-7, with D hard to call. Between the trimmed V and J ends, which lost 6 bases and 0 bases, there was a span of 12 bases. This CDR3 region has 14 residues. Germline-derived CDR1 and CDR2 are MDHEN and SYDVKM. The CDR3 sequence is CASRPTLSSYEQYF. The DNA for the CDR3 is TGTGCCAGCAGGCCGACACTGAGCTCCTACGAGCAGTACTTC. The whole variable domain, filled in from reference TRBV28 and TRBJ2-7, reads DVKVTQSSRYLVKRTGEKVFLECVQDMDHENMFWYRQDPGLGLRLIYFSYDVKMKEKGDIPEGYSVSREKKERFSLILESASTNQTSMYLCASRPTLSSYEQYFGPGTRLTVT.

The chain joins TRBV5-1 to TRBJ1-1; D is possibly TRBD1 (5 bases). There are 16 residues in the CDR3. Germline V lookup: CDR1 SGHRS, CDR2 YFSETQ. Trimming took 6 bases from V and 0 from J, leaving 18 bases between them. CDR3 loop: CASTPQGAGLNTEAFF. CDR3 nucleotides: TGCGCCAGCACCCCCCAAGGGGCAGGATTGAACACTGAAGCTTTCTTT.

The chain uses TRBV7-3 and TRBJ2-5; D is unclear. Germline CDR1 reads SGHTA; CDR2 reads FQGTGA. This CDR3 contains 13 residues. Trimming shortened V by 3 bases and J by 4 bases, and 9 bases separated the two germline ends. CDR3 loop: CASSFFIGETQYF. CDR3 nucleotides: TGTGCCAGCAGCTTTTTCATAGGAGAGACCCAGTACTTC.

The chain has TRBV2 and TRBJ1-3; D is unclear. Between the trimmed V and J ends, which lost 5 bases and 0 bases, there was a span of 8 bases. From germline, CDR1 is SNHLY and CDR2 FYNNEI. The CDR3 is 14 amino acids. This CDR3 reads CASSRAVSGNTIYF. The CDR3 DNA reads as TGTGCCAGCAGTCGGGCAGTCTCTGGAAACACCATATATTTT.

This chain uses TRBV27 with TRBJ2-7; D is unresolved. CDR3 length: 12 amino acids. CDR1 is MNHEY and CDR2 is SMNVEV in the germline V gene (reference sequence). Trimming pared 6 bases from V and 4 bases from J, leaving 10 bases between. CDR3 in DNA: TGTGCCAGCAGAAAGTCCGCGTACGAGCAGTACTTC. This encodes CASRKSAYEQYF.

V is TRBV27 and J is TRBJ1-1, with D possibly being TRBD1 (6 bases). There are 15 residues in the CDR3. V shed 5 bases and J shed 1 base, with 14 bases lying between them. Germline V gene lookup returns CDR1 MNHEY and CDR2 SMNVEV (reference sequence). For the CDR3, the DNA is TGTGCCAGCAGTCCAGGACCAGGGGCGAACACTGAAGCTTTCTTT. It specifies CASSPGPGANTEAFF.

The genes are TRBV5-6 and TRBJ1-2; no clear D. This CDR3 spans 11 amino acids. V lost 3 bases to trimming and J lost 8 bases, with 8 bases between them. Per germline, CDR1 SGHDT and CDR2 YYEEEE. Here the CDR3 reads CASSYTSGYTF. The CDR3 DNA follows: TGTGCCAGCAGCTATACAAGCGGCTACACCTTC.

There are a few counts of this clone. This chain uses TRBV7-8 with TRBJ2-7; D is unresolved. The CDR3 runs 15 residues. V was shortened by 0 bases and J by 3 bases, with 12 bases between the two germline ends. Germline V gene sequence: CDR1 SGHVS, CDR2 FQNEAQ. The CDR3 protein is CASSLAIAQSYEQYF. CDR3 DNA sequence: TGTGCCAGCAGCTTAGCGATCGCACAGAGCTACGAGCAGTACTTC.

The V call is TRBV29-1, the J call TRBJ1-1; D not certain. Germline V gene sequence: CDR1 SQVTM, CDR2 ANQGSEA. V was pared by 8 bases and J by 6 bases, with 13 bases between. This CDR3 has 11 residues. CDR3 coding DNA: TGCAGCTCCATCACCGGCCCTGAAGCTTTCTTT. Its translation is CSSITGPEAFF.

The chain recombines TRBV6-2 or TRBV6-3 with TRBJ1-6; D perhaps matches TRBD1 (5 bases). Trimming cost V 1 base and J 8 bases, with 15 bases left between them. Germline loops: CDR1 MNHEY, CDR2 SVGEGT. This CDR3 comprises 16 residues. The CDR3 spells CASSYFLPQGDSPLHF. The CDR3 region has the DNA TGTGCCAGCAGTTACTTCCTTCCCCAGGGAGATTCACCCCTCCACTTT.

The chain couples TRBV10-2 to TRBJ2-7; 9 bases agree with TRBD2. Germline V gives CDR1 WSHSY, CDR2 SAAADI. This CDR3 comprises 15 residues. V shed 3 bases, J shed 2 bases, and the junction held 5 bases outside the gene matches. In nucleotides, the CDR3 is TGCGCCAGCAGTGACGGGACTAGCCCCCCCTACGAGCAGTACTTC. Translation: CASSDGTSPPYEQYF.

The rearrangement uses TRBV10-3 and TRBJ1-3, with no clear D. The V end was cut by 2 bases, the J end by 0 bases, with 8 bases between. The CDR3 totals 15 residues. Per the germline V gene, CDR1 is ENHRY and CDR2 is SYGVKD. This chain's CDR3 is CAISEPSVSGNTIYF. In DNA form, the CDR3 reads TGTGCCATCAGTGAGCCGTCAGTCTCTGGAAACACCATATATTTT.

The V and J genes are TRBV9 and TRBJ1-2; a possible D gene is TRBD1 (6 bases). V was cut by 5 bases and J by 3 bases, with 17 bases left in between. Germline CDR1 SGDLS, CDR2 YYNGEE. The CDR3 length is 15 residues. CDR3 sequence reads: CASRQDGGHYYGYTF. CDR3 bases: TGTGCCAGCAGACAGGACGGGGGGCATTACTATGGCTACACCTTC.

Note on this clone: The same CDR3 can be traced to other DNA sequences in this sample. The chain joins TRBV6-4 to TRBJ2-3; TRBD2 agrees at 11 bases. Germline V gives CDR1 MRHNA, CDR2 SNTAGT. This CDR3 region has 15 residues. J gave up 4 bases and V 0 bases, and 0 bases lay outside the gene matches. Here the CDR3 reads CASSDSSGGADTQYF. For the CDR3, the DNA is TGTGCCAGCAGTGACTCTAGCGGGGGGGCAGATACGCAGTATTTT.

V usage is TRBV13 and J usage is TRBJ2-5; D not resolved. CDR3 length: 13 residues. V lost 3 bases and J lost 6, with 11 bases in between. Looked up from germline, CDR1 is PRHDT and CDR2 is FYEKMQ (reference sequence). CDR3 nucleotides: TGTGCCAGCAGCTTTGGGGTTCCGCAGACCCAGTACTTC. Its protein product is CASSFGVPQTQYF.